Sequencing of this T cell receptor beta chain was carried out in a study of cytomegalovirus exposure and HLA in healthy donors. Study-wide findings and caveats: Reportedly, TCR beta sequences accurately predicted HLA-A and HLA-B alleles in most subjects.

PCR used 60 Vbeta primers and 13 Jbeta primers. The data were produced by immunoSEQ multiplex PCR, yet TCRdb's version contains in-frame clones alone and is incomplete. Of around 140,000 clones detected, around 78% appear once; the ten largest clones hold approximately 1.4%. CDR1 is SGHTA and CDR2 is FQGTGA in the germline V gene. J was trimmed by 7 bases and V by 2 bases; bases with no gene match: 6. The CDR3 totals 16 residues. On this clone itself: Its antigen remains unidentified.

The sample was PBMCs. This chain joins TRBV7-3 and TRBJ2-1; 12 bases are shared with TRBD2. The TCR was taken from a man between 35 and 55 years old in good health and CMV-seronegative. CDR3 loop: CASSLWASGRENEQFF. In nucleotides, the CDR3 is TGTGCCAGCAGCTTATGGGCTAGCGGGAGGGAGAATGAGCAGTTCTTC. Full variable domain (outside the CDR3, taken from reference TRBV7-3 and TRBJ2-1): GAGVSQTPSNKVTEKGKYVELRCDPISGHTALYWYRQSLGQGPEFLIYFQGTGAADDSGLPNDRFFAVRPEGSVSTLKIQRTERGDSAVYLCASSLWASGRENEQFFGPGTRLTVL.